The TCR beta chain under discussion was sequenced for a study of T cells in tuberculosis. Clones were read by immunoSEQ multiplex PCR, and TCRdb kept only the in-frame ones, dropping some. This table has 30,000 to 35,000 clones, roughly nine tenths appearing once. V trimming: 0 bases; J trimming: 2 bases; junction bases outside the gene matches: 7. The germline gives CDR1 MGHRA, CDR2 YSYEKL. The CDR3 has 16 amino acids. Concerning this clone: Its specificity is not known.

As to time point: new active TB diagnosis, blood taken before or within 7 days of starting treatment. Study-level findings and limits: The TCR-beta difference was not significant; alpha differences partly reflected length.

The TCR was taken from an adult with tuberculosis. The sample was PBMCs, taken at tuberculosis diagnosis. The J gene is TRBJ2-7, the V gene TRBV4-1; 7 positions match TRBD1. The CDR3 spells CASSQEWGQPTYEQYF. The CDR3 region has the DNA TGCGCCAGCAGCCAAGAATGGGGACAGCCAACCTACGAGCAGTACTTC.